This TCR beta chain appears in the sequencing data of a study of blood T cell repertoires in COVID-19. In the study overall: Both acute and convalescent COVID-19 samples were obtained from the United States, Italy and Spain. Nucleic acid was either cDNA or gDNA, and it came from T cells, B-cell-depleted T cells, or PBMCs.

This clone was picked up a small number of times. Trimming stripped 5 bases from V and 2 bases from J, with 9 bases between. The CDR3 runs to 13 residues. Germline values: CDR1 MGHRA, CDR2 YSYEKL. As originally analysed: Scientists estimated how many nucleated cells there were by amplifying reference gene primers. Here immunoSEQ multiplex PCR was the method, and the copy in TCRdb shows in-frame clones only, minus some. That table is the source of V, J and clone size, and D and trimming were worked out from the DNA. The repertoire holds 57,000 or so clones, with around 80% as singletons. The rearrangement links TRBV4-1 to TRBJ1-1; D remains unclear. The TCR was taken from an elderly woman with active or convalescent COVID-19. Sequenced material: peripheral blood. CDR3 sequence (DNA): TGCGCCAGCAGCTACAGCCATAACACTGAAGCTTTCTTT. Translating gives CASSYSHNTEAFF.